Each of the 24 T cell receptor beta chains below was sequenced from the same sample in a study of response to subunit inactivated influenza vaccine. TCRdb passed the RT-PCR reads through MiXCR, listing each CDR3 protein once. The sample shows hundreds of thousands of distinct CDR3 sequences, around 14% of them seen only once. This specimen was PBMCs from blood, taken roughly 12 days after vaccination. These TCRs come from a man in his forties or fifties who received an inactivated influenza vaccine.

This clonotype was seen only a few times. The genes are TRBV20-1 and TRBJ2-2; 10 bases map to TRBD2. The CDR3 extends over 16 amino acids. Per the germline V gene, CDR1 is DFQATT and CDR2 is SNEGSKA (reference sequence). V shed 3 bases, J shed 5 bases, and the junction held 9 bases outside the gene matches. The chain's CDR3 is CSARHLAGDGTGELFF. The CDR3 nucleotides are TGCAGTGCTAGGCACCTAGCGGGGGACGGTACCGGGGAGCTGTTTTTT.

This clonotype was recorded many times. J is TRBJ1-2 and V is TRBV3-1; 7 bases are a match to TRBD1. Per the germline V gene, CDR1 is LGHDT and CDR2 is YNNKEL (reference sequence). This CDR3 comprises 15 residues. Trimming removed 4 bases from V and 2 bases from J; junction bases left unmatched: 7. This CDR3 is CASSPTRGVNYGYTF. CDR3 sequence (DNA): TGTGCCAGCAGCCCCACCAGGGGGGTGAACTATGGCTACACCTTC.

The chain joins TRBV10-3 to TRBJ2-3; 13 bases agree with TRBD2. The length of the CDR3 is 18 residues. Trimming removed 0 bases from V and 0 bases from J; junction bases left unmatched: 3. Germline values: CDR1 ENHRY, CDR2 SYGVKD. CDR3 loop: CAISESTSGGPSTDTQYF. The CDR3 region has the DNA TGTGCCATCAGTGAGTCGACTAGCGGGGGGCCGAGCACAGATACGCAGTATTTT.

This clonotype was picked up a small number of times. The rearrangement joins TRBV7-9 to TRBJ2-7; D is perhaps TRBD1 (6 bases). The CDR3 totals 15 residues. Trimming left V 5 bases short and J 4 bases short, with 18 bases between. Germline-derived CDR1 and CDR2 are SEHNR and FQNEAQ (reference sequence). CDR3 region: CASSPDRDTNYEQYF. The DNA for the CDR3 is TGTGCCAGCAGCCCGGACCGGGACACTAATTACGAGCAGTACTTC.

There are a few counts of this clonotype. The rearrangement links TRBV10-3 to TRBJ1-4; a possible D gene is TRBD1 (6 bases). Germline V gene lookup returns CDR1 ENHRY and CDR2 SYGVKD. The CDR3 has 15 residues. Trimming removed 0 bases at V and 7 bases at J, with 12 bases between. The CDR3 loop reads CAISESGGGREKLFF. CDR3 nucleotides: TGTGCCATCAGTGAGTCTGGGGGCGGACGTGAAAAACTGTTTTTT.

This clonotype was seen at least ten times. The V call is TRBV6-5, the J call TRBJ2-3; D gene unclear. Germline values: CDR1 MNHEY, CDR2 SVGAGI. The CDR3 is 14 amino acids. With 2 bases removed from V and 0 bases from J, the gap between germline ends came to 6 bases. DNA of the CDR3: TGTGCCAGCAGTTACGGGGTGAGCACAGATACGCAGTATTTT. Translation gives CASSYGVSTDTQYF.

This clonotype showed up just a few times. The V call is TRBV5-1, the J call TRBJ2-3, with 9 bases matching TRBD1. This CDR3 is 15 amino acids long. CDR1 SGHRS and CDR2 YFSETQ come from the germline V gene. With 1 base clipped from V and 6 bases from J, the junction kept 6 bases outside the gene matches. The CDR3 region is CASSLLDRGTDTQYF. DNA of the CDR3: TGCGCCAGCAGCTTGTTGGACAGGGGTACTGATACGCAGTATTTT.

The chain carries TRBV5-1 and TRBJ2-5; 8 bases fit TRBD2. Germline loops: CDR1 SGHRS, CDR2 YFSETQ. V was pared by 0 bases and J by 5 bases, with 12 bases of the junction left unmatched. This CDR3 has 17 residues. The CDR3 here is CASSLASGGPNGETQYF. The CDR3 nucleotides read TGCGCCAGCAGCTTGGCCAGCGGGGGCCCCAACGGGGAGACCCAGTACTTC.

A few counts support this clonotype. The chain links TRBV4-1 to TRBJ1-4, with 7 bases aligning to TRBD1. CDR3 length equals 16 residues. CDR1 MGHRA and CDR2 YSYEKL come from the germline V gene. V was clipped by 0 bases and J by 4 bases; unmatched bases: 5. Here the CDR3 DNA reads TGCGCCAGCAGCCAAGATCCCGGGACAGTTAATGAAAAACTGTTTTTT. Translating gives CASSQDPGTVNEKLFF.

The chain recombines TRBV9 with TRBJ2-3; D assignment may be TRBD1 or TRBD2 (5 bases each). The germline V gene has CDR1 SGDLS and CDR2 YYNGEE. V lost 3 bases to trimming and J lost 10 bases, with 9 bases between them. The CDR3 loop spans 11 amino acids. Written as DNA, the CDR3 is TGTGCCAGCAGCGATCCGGGACCGCAGTATTTT. Its protein product is CASSDPGPQYF.

This clonotype was seen a few times. The V call is TRBV12-3 or TRBV12-4, the J call TRBJ2-1, with TRBD2 identical over 8 bases. The CDR3 extends over 15 amino acids. Trimming cost V 7 bases and J 3 bases; bases outside gene matches: 8. The CDR3 region is CASKGGRGVYNEQFF. CDR3 bases: TGTGCCAGCAAGGGCGGGCGGGGGGTCTACAATGAGCAGTTCTTC.

The chain joins TRBV4-2 to TRBJ2-1, with 10 nucleotides matching TRBD2. There are 14 residues in the CDR3. CDR1 is LGHNA and CDR2 is YNFKEQ in the germline V gene. V was pared by 6 bases and J by 9 bases, with 8 bases of the junction left unmatched. This chain's CDR3 is CASSRAGGQTEQFF. As DNA, the CDR3 is TGTGCCAGCAGTAGAGCGGGGGGGCAGACTGAGCAGTTCTTC.

This clonotype was detected many times. The rearrangement uses TRBV5-4 and TRBJ2-1; D not certain. Trimming took off 2 bases at V and 4 bases at J, with 13 bases between the two ends. Germline V gene data show CDR1 as SGHNT and CDR2 as YYREEE (reference sequence). The CDR3 sequence is 15 residues long. The CDR3 region has the DNA TGTGCCAGCAGCTTTGGTTCCCAGATTTACAATGAGCAGTTCTTC. It encodes CASSFGSQIYNEQFF.

This clonotype was observed many times. The chain is built from TRBV5-1 and TRBJ2-5, with 8 bases lining up with TRBD1. The V gene end was trimmed by 0 bases and the J gene end by 5 bases; junction bases not matched to a gene: 3. Looked up from germline, CDR1 is SGHRS and CDR2 is YFSETQ. The CDR3 is 14 amino acids. The CDR3 spells CASSLGTGLETQYF. The DNA of the CDR3 is TGCGCCAGCAGCTTGGGGACAGGGTTGGAGACCCAGTACTTC.

The genes are TRBV7-9 and TRBJ2-1; 8 bases line up with TRBD2. V was clipped by 3 bases and J by 6 bases; unmatched bases: 7. The CDR3 sequence is 15 residues long. In germline, CDR1 is SEHNR, CDR2 FQNEAQ (reference sequence). In DNA form, the CDR3 reads TGTGCCAGCAGCTTTGCTAGCGGGCGACCCAATGAGCAGTTCTTC. Encoded protein: CASSFASGRPNEQFF.

The chain is built from TRBV20-1 and TRBJ2-6, with D hard to call. Per the germline V gene, CDR1 is DFQATT and CDR2 is SNEGSKA (reference sequence). The V and J ends lost 4 bases and 4 bases respectively, with 8 bases between them. The CDR3 extends over 13 amino acids. The CDR3 DNA reads TGCAGTGCTAAGTGGAGCGGGGCCAACGTCCTGACTTTC. The encoded protein is CSAKWSGANVLTF.

This rearrangement joins TRBV6-2 or TRBV6-3 to TRBJ2-2; D is ambiguous. Trimming removed 8 bases at V and 6 bases at J, with 19 bases between. This CDR3 spans 15 amino acids. The germline gives CDR1 MNHEY, CDR2 SVGEGT. The CDR3 nucleotides are TGTGCCAGCCTAACCGGGTCCGGACGGGCCGGGGAGCTGTTTTTT. It codes for CASLTGSGRAGELFF.

This clonotype was observed many times. The chain recombines TRBV10-3 with TRBJ2-1; TRBD1 aligns across 7 bases. Germline CDR1 reads ENHRY; CDR2 reads SYGVKD. The CDR3 totals 14 residues. V was clipped by 10 bases and J by 6 bases; unmatched bases: 12. The CDR3 loop reads CATMLGGRTNEQFF. In nucleotides, the CDR3 is TGTGCCACTATGTTAGGGGGCCGGACCAATGAGCAGTTCTTC.

CDR3 loop: CASTNRIRKETQYF. Written as DNA, the CDR3 is TGTGCCAGCACTAACAGAATTCGAAAAGAGACCCAGTACTTC. The chain joins TRBV6-2 or TRBV6-3 to TRBJ2-5; D is undetermined. Looked up from germline, CDR1 is MNHEY and CDR2 is SVGEGT. Trimming removed 7 bases at V and 3 bases at J, with 15 bases between. The CDR3 consists of 14 residues.

The chain couples TRBV20-1 to TRBJ2-7, with 11 bases fitting TRBD2. Per the germline V gene, CDR1 is DFQATT and CDR2 is SNEGSKA (reference sequence). Trimming removed 7 bases from V and 5 bases from J; junction bases left unmatched: 16. This CDR3 is built from 16 residues. CDR3 sequence reads: CSVVRGSGGALDEQYF. Written as DNA, the CDR3 is TGCAGTGTAGTTAGGGGTAGCGGGGGGGCCTTGGACGAGCAGTACTTC.

The chain links TRBV3-1 to TRBJ1-2; D perhaps matches TRBD1 (5 bases). The germline CDR1 and CDR2 sequences are LGHDT and YNNKEL (reference sequence). The V end lost 2 bases, the J end lost 8 bases, and 15 bases lay between the germline ends. The CDR3 extends over 14 amino acids. CDR3 sequence reads: CASSQYLQGEGYTF. CDR3 sequence (DNA): TGTGCCAGCAGCCAATATCTCCAGGGTGAAGGCTACACCTTC.

The rearrangement uses TRBV7-2 and TRBJ2-1; tentatively, D is TRBD1 (5 bases). Trimming removed 5 bases from V and 8 bases from J, with 13 bases in between. The CDR3 has 13 residues. The germline V gene has CDR1 SGHTA and CDR2 FQGNSA. For the CDR3, the DNA is TGTGCCAGCAGCATCCCCCAAGGGGATGAGCAGTTCTTC. It encodes CASSIPQGDEQFF.

The CDR3 loop reads CASSLGQAFGVGSPLHF. The CDR3 bases are TGTGCCAGCAGTCTGGGACAGGCTTTTGGGGTCGGGTCACCCCTCCACTTT. This chain connects TRBV7-9 to TRBJ1-6, with 8 bases fitting TRBD1. With V trimmed by 6 bases and J by 10 bases, 17 bases remained unmatched. CDR1 is SEHNR, CDR2 FQNEAQ, per germline (reference sequence). This CDR3 is 17 amino acids long.

This clonotype was recorded many times. This sequence joins TRBV4-3 and TRBJ2-7; TRBD2 matches at 15 bases. The trim removed 1 base at V and 4 bases at J, leaving 2 bases unmatched. Looked up from germline, CDR1 is LGHNA and CDR2 is YSLEER. CDR3 length: 16 residues. The CDR3 DNA sequence: TGCGCCAGCAGCCAAGGGGGGACTAGCGGGAGGTACGAGCAGTACTTC. Its protein product is CASSQGGTSGRYEQYF.